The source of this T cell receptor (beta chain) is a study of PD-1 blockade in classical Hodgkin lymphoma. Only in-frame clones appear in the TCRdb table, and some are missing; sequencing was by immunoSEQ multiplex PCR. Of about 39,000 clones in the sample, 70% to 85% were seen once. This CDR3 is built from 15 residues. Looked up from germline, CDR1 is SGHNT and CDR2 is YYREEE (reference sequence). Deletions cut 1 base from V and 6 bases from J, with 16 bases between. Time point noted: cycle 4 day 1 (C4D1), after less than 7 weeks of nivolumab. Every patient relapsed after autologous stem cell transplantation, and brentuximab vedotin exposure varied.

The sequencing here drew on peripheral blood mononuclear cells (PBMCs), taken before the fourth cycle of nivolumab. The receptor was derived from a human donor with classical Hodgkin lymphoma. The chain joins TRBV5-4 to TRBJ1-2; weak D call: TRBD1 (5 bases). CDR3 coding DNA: TGTGCCAGCAGCTTGAGGCGCAGGGCCCTCCATGGCTACACCTTC. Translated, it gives CASSLRRRALHGYTF.